The table lists the clone carrying this T cell receptor (beta chain) with a count of one. This sample is drawn from a study of blood T cell repertoires in COVID-19. Overall study context: Sites in the United States, Italy and Spain provided acute and convalescent COVID-19 samples. The cDNA or gDNA used as material had been derived from T cells, B-cell-depleted T cells, or PBMCs.

Under the authors' procedure: Estimation of nucleated cell counts relied on the amplification of reference gene primers. Profiling relied on immunoSEQ multiplex PCR, and the TCRdb table lists in-frame clones only, not all of them. V and J calls and clone size are those listed in that table; D and trimming were worked out from the DNA. The sample carries some 50,000 clones, roughly nine tenths recorded once. The material sequenced was peripheral blood. The sequence derives from a human donor in a cohort sampled during active COVID-19.

The DNA for the CDR3 is TGTGCCAGCAGTTCTGGACAGGTCGGGGTCAGGGAGACCCAGTACTTC. Encoded protein: CASSSGQVGVRETQYF. The chain combines TRBV2 with TRBJ2-5, with 7 bases matching TRBD1. Per germline, CDR1 SNHLY and CDR2 FYNNEI. There are 16 residues in the CDR3. With V trimmed by 5 bases and J by 5 bases, 14 bases remained unmatched.